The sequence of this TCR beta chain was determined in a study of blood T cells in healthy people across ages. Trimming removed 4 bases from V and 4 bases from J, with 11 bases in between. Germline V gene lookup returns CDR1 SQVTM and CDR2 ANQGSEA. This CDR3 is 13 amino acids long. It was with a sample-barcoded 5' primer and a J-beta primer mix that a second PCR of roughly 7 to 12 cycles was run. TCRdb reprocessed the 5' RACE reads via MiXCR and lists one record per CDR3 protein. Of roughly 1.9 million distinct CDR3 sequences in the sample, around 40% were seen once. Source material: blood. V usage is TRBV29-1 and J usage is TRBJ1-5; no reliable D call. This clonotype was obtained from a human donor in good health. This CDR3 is CSVGPHRNQPQHF. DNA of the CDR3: TGCAGCGTTGGCCCTCATCGTAATCAGCCCCAGCATTTT.